Listed here are 17 T cell receptor beta chains from one sample, sequenced in a study of shared clonotypes between healthy human individuals. Clones were sequenced by immunoSEQ multiplex PCR, and TCRdb holds only the in-frame ones, with some missing. The sample has around 2,000,000 clones, roughly 94% seen once. Sequencing was performed on naive CD4+ T cells sorted from blood. The subset: CD45RA+ positively selected. These receptors originate from a man between 18 and 29 years old in good health.

The gene calls are TRBV11-2 and TRBJ2-1; the match to TRBD2 covers 9 bases. CDR1 SGHAT and CDR2 FQNNGV come from the germline V gene. The junction had 6 bases not matched to a gene; V was cut back by 5 bases and J by 4 bases. The CDR3 sequence is 15 residues long. CDR3 region: CASSPGLAKYNEQFF. CDR3 coding DNA: TGTGCCAGCAGCCCAGGACTAGCGAAATACAATGAGCAGTTCTTC.

This chain connects TRBV2 to TRBJ2-5; D might be TRBD2 (5 bases). The CDR3 runs to 14 residues. The germline V gene has CDR1 SNHLY and CDR2 FYNNEI. Trimming took 0 bases from V and 7 from J, leaving 12 bases between them. CDR3 sequence reads: CASSEARSAGTQYF. The CDR3 region has the DNA TGTGCCAGCAGTGAAGCGAGAAGTGCGGGGACCCAGTACTTC.

The gene calls are TRBV19 and TRBJ1-3; D unresolved. This CDR3 has 11 amino acids. Germline V gene data show CDR1 as LNHDA and CDR2 as SQIVND (reference sequence). V shed 5 bases and J shed 7 bases, with 6 bases lying between them. CDR3: CASSGMNTIYF. The CDR3 coding sequence is TGTGCCAGTAGTGGGATGAACACCATATATTTT.

Of note for this clone: In this CDR3 the conserved last residue, phenylalanine or tryptophan, is missing, so a read error is likely. The limits of the CDR3 on the DNA are not certain, so only TCRdb's listed CDR3 is given. The gene calls are TRBV18 and TRBJ1-2. From germline, CDR1 is KGHSH and CDR2 LQKENI. The CDR3 length is 13 residues, termini included. CDR3 protein: CASSRTLTEPFSV.

The V and J genes are TRBV4-1 and TRBJ2-2, with 9 bases identical to TRBD2. V was clipped by 3 bases and J by 1 base; unmatched bases: 6. CDR3 length equals 17 residues. CDR1 is MGHRA and CDR2 is YSYEKL in the germline V gene. DNA of the CDR3: TGCGCCAGCAGCCAGGATCTTAGCGGGGGGAACACCGGGGAGCTGTTTTTT. Residues: CASSQDLSGGNTGELFF.

The J gene is TRBJ1-1, the V gene TRBV5-1; perhaps TRBD1 as D (5 bases). The V and J ends lost 1 base and 4 bases respectively, with 14 bases between them. The CDR3 contains 15 residues. Germline CDR1 SGHRS, CDR2 YFSETQ. CDR3 in DNA: TGCGCCAGCAGCTTGACCCCCCAGGGTGGCACTGAAGCTTTCTTT. Translated: CASSLTPQGGTEAFF.

The chain uses TRBV5-1 and TRBJ2-2; 9 nucleotides match TRBD1. In germline, CDR1 is SGHRS, CDR2 YFSETQ. V trimming: 0 bases; J trimming: 4 bases; junction bases outside the gene matches: 10. The CDR3 is 18 amino acids. CDR3 DNA: TGCGCCAGCAGCTTGGTTCTTGGCGGGGACAGGGCCACCGGGGAGCTGTTTTTT. Residues: CASSLVLGGDRATGELFF. Full variable domain (outside the CDR3, taken from reference TRBV5-1 and TRBJ2-2): KAGVTQTPRYLIKTRGQQVTLSCSPISGHRSVSWYQQTPGQGLQFLFEYFSETQRNKGNFPGRFSGRQFSNSRSEMNVSTLELGDSALYLCASSLVLGGDRATGELFFGEGSRLTVL.

This chain links TRBV19 with TRBJ2-7, with D perhaps TRBD1 (5 bases). Germline CDR1 LNHDA, CDR2 SQIVND (reference sequence). Trimming pared 4 bases from V and 2 bases from J, leaving 9 bases between. This CDR3 comprises 13 residues. The CDR3 loop is CASSTQGTYEQYF. CDR3 nucleotide sequence: TGTGCCAGTAGTACGCAGGGTACCTACGAGCAGTACTTC.

The J gene is TRBJ2-1, the V gene TRBV19; 13 nucleotides match TRBD2. Trimming cost V 5 bases and J 7 bases; bases outside gene matches: 5. The CDR3 sequence is 15 residues long. Germline V CDR1 and CDR2: LNHDA, SQIVND (reference sequence). The DNA of the CDR3 is TGTGCCAGTAGTTGGACTAGCGGGGGCCGAAATGAGCAGTTCTTC. As protein: CASSWTSGGRNEQFF.

The chain uses TRBV10-1 and TRBJ2-7; TRBD1 is a possible D gene (6 bases). Germline V gene sequence: CDR1 WNHNN, CDR2 SYGVQD (reference sequence). CDR3 length: 15 residues. Trimming shortened V by 0 bases and J by 0 bases, and 9 bases separated the two germline ends. The CDR3 sequence: CASSESRTASYEQYF. The CDR3 DNA follows: TGCGCCAGCAGTGAGTCGAGGACAGCCTCCTACGAGCAGTACTTC.

The V and J genes are TRBV18 and TRBJ2-1; unclear D gene. The CDR3 is 14 residues long. V lost 3 bases and J 5 bases, leaving 11 bases between the germline ends. Germline CDR1 reads KGHSH; CDR2 reads LQKENI. The CDR3 protein is CASSPPRTNNEQFF. CDR3 in DNA: TGTGCCAGCTCACCCCCGCGGACGAACAATGAGCAGTTCTTC.

The V gene is TRBV5-4, the J gene TRBJ2-2; TRBD2 is a possible D gene (7 bases). V lost 4 bases, J lost 6 bases, and 25 bases lay in between. CDR1 is SGHNT, CDR2 YYREEE, per germline (reference sequence). The CDR3 totals 18 residues. CDR3 sequence: CASSGGAGMRLAAGELFF. The CDR3 nucleotides are TGTGCCAGCAGCGGGGGGGCAGGGATGAGATTGGCGGCCGGGGAGCTGTTTTTT.

This clone was recorded only once. The CDR3 DNA reads as TGTGCCAGCAGTTTAGCTAGCAGCCACAATGAGCAGTTCTTC. Amino acids: CASSLASSHNEQFF. The V call is TRBV27, the J call TRBJ2-1; D may be TRBD2 (5 bases). Trimming shortened V by 2 bases and J by 5 bases, and 10 bases separated the two germline ends. This CDR3 region has 14 residues. From germline, CDR1 is MNHEY and CDR2 SMNVEV (reference sequence).

Points on this clone: The sample carries other DNA sequences with the same CDR3. This chain connects TRBV10-3 to TRBJ1-2; D remains ambiguous. The length of the CDR3 is 13 residues. Germline CDR1 reads ENHRY; CDR2 reads SYGVKD. Trimming removed 2 bases at V and 2 bases at J, with 6 bases between. The CDR3 sequence: CAISEAENYGYTF. CDR3 nucleotide sequence: TGTGCCATCAGTGAGGCAGAAAACTATGGCTACACCTTC.

The chain has TRBV19 and TRBJ2-7; D is possibly TRBD1 (5 bases). CDR3 length equals 14 residues. Trimming shortened V by 4 bases and J by 2 bases, and 12 bases separated the two germline ends. Germline values: CDR1 LNHDA, CDR2 SQIVND (reference sequence). The CDR3 region is CASSKEQVPYEQYF. The CDR3 nucleotides are TGTGCCAGTAGTAAAGAACAGGTACCCTACGAGCAGTACTTC.

The rearrangement links TRBV7-8 to TRBJ2-5; 11 nucleotides agree with TRBD2. The V gene end was trimmed by 5 bases and the J gene end by 4 bases; junction bases not matched to a gene: 6. This CDR3 is built from 15 residues. CDR1 and CDR2 (germline): SGHVS, FQNEAQ. For the CDR3, the DNA is TGTGCCAGCAGCCTAAGGCTAGCGGGAGGAGAGACCCAGTACTTC. Encoded protein: CASSLRLAGGETQYF.

V gene TRBV30 combines with J gene TRBJ1-6, with unresolved D. Germline V gene sequence: CDR1 GTSNPN, CDR2 SVGIG (reference sequence). The germline V and J ends were trimmed by 3 bases and 9 bases, with 12 bases remaining between them. The CDR3 totals 13 residues. The CDR3 coding sequence is TGTGCCTGGAGCCGGGAGAGGATTTCACCCCTCCACTTT. Amino acid sequence: CAWSRERISPLHF.